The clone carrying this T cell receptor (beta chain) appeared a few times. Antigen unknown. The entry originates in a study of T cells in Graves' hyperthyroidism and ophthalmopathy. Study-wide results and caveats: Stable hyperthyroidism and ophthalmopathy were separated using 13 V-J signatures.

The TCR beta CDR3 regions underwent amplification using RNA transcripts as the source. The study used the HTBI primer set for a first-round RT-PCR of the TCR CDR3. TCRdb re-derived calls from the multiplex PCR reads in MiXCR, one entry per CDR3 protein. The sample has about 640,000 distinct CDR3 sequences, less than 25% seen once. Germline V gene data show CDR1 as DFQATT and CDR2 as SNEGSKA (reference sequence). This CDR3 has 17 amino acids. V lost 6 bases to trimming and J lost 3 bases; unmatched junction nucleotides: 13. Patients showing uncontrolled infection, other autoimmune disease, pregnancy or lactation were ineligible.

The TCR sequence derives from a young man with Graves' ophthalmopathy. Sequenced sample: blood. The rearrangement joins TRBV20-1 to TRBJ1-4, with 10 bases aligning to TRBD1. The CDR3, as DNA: TGCAGTGCCTATCCGACAGGGGGCGAAGTGGCTAATGAAAAACTGTTTTTT. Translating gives CSAYPTGGEVANEKLFF.